These T cell receptor beta chains were read from a single sample in a study of shared T cell receptors in the human thymus. Clones were sequenced by immunoSEQ multiplex PCR, and TCRdb holds only the in-frame ones, with some missing. The top ten clones hold around 0.01% of a sample with 720,000 or so clones, over 75% of them seen once. These data are also associated with another study on human thymus T cells.

Material for sequencing was thymocytes. The receptors originated from a girl under two years old with a congenital heart defect. CDR3s include the opening cysteine and the closing phenylalanine or tryptophan. The D gene is left open where the match is weak. Size is stated for part of the rows, as once, few or many counts, or as a class when the clone is expanded.

V,J,D,size,DNA,CDR3
TRBV7-9,TRBJ2-1,TRBD2,once,TGTGCCAGCAGCCCCTCTGGGAGCGGGGGTAGAGAGAATGAGCAGTTCTTC,CASSPSGSGGRENEQFF
TRBV5-6,TRBJ1-1,NA,NA,TGTGCCAGCAGCAGGGGCCCTATGAACACTGAAGCTTTCTTT,CASSRGPMNTEAFF
TRBV5-1,TRBJ2-7,NA,NA,TGCGCCAGCAGCTTTTGGGACTGGCTCGACGAGCAGTACTTC,CASSFWDWLDEQYF
TRBV27,TRBJ2-7,TRBD2,few,TGTGCCAGCAGTTATAGCGGGGGCCCTTACGAGCAGTACTTC,CASSYSGGPYEQYF
TRBV10-1,TRBJ1-2,NA,NA,TGCGCCAGCAGTGAGAACCGGGTGGGTGGCTACACCTTC,CASSENRVGGYTF
TRBV25-1,TRBJ1-5,NA,NA,TGTGCCAGCAGGGCGGGGGAGGGACAGCCCCAGCATTTT,CASRAGEGQPQHF
TRBV5-4,TRBJ2-1,TRBD2,NA,TGTGCCAGCAGCCGCTCCGGGACTAGGGACTACAATGAGCAGTTCTTC,CASSRSGTRDYNEQFF
TRBV6-5,TRBJ2-7,NA,NA,TGTGCCAGCAGTTACTCGAAGTACCCTAAGCCCTACGAGCAGTACTTC,CASSYSKYPKPYEQYF
TRBV11-2,TRBJ2-3,TRBD2,NA,TGTGCCAGCAGCCCGTGGTGGGGGGGACCAGATACGCAGTATTTT,CASSPWWGGPDTQYF
TRBV5-6,TRBJ1-1,NA,NA,TGTGCCAGCAGCTTGGAGGGCGGAGGGCCGAGGAAAGCTTTCTTT,CASSLEGGGPRKAFF
TRBV7-9,TRBJ1-6,NA,NA,TGTGCCAGCAGCAACGCCGACAGGCTTAATAATTCACCCCTCCACTTT,CASSNADRLNNSPLHF
TRBV4-3,TRBJ1-2,NA,NA,TGCGCCAGCAGCCAAGGACGGGGGGGCTATGGCTACACCTTC,CASSQGRGGYGYTF
TRBV5-1,TRBJ2-1,TRBD1,NA,TGCGCCAGCAGCATACAGGGGGCGAGGGCTACCTACAATGAGCAGTTCTTC,CASSIQGARATYNEQFF
TRBV28,TRBJ2-7,TRBD1,NA,TGTGCCAGCAACAGGGACAGGGGGGAAAATGAGGCCTACGAGCAGTACTTC,CASNRDRGENEAYEQYF
TRBV19,TRBJ1-1,NA,NA,TGTGCCAGTACCAAGGGACAAGTGAACACTGAAGCTTTCTTT,CASTKGQVNTEAFF
TRBV27,TRBJ2-5,NA,NA,TGTGCCAGCAGTTGGAAAGCAATCAGGCACCAAGAGACCCAGTACTTC,CASSWKAIRHQETQYF
TRBV5-5,TRBJ1-5,TRBD1,NA,TGTGCCAGCAGCTTGGTCGGACAGGGGGATCAGCCCCAGCATTTT,CASSLVGQGDQPQHF
TRBV7-6,TRBJ2-7,TRBD1,NA,TGTGCCAGCAGCTTTTTAGGGGGCGCATACGAGCAGTACTTC,CASSFLGGAYEQYF
TRBV2,TRBJ1-1,TRBD1,NA,TGTGCCAGCCCTAGGGGAAAAGGGGGCCGAGGTGAAGCTTTCTTT,CASPRGKGGRGEAFF
TRBV11-2,TRBJ2-1,NA,NA,TGTGCCAGCAGCTTAGCGGGAGACAATGAGCAGTTCTTC,CASSLAGDNEQFF
TRBV6-6,TRBJ2-2,NA,NA,TGTGCCAGCAGTCCGGAGGAGGGGCGTGGCACCGGGGAGCTGTTTTTT,CASSPEEGRGTGELFF
TRBV9,TRBJ1-5,NA,NA,TGTGCCAGCAGCGTAAGCAGCAATCAGCCCCAGCATTTT,CASSVSSNQPQHF
TRBV4-3,TRBJ2-2,TRBD2,NA,TGCGCCAGCAGCCAAGATCGGGAGGGTAGCCGGGAGCTGTTTTTT,CASSQDREGSRELFF
TRBV27,TRBJ1-2,NA,NA,TGTGCCAGCAGTTTGAGATGTAACTATGGCTACACCTTC,CASSLRCNYGYTF
TRBV21-1,TRBJ1-5,NA,NA,TGTGCCAGCAGCTTCCCCCCCGGGACAGGGGGATGGGGGGATCAGCCCCAGCATTTT,CASSFPPGTGGWGDQPQHF
TRBV2,TRBJ2-5,TRBD2,once,TGTGCCAGCACGATTGGTGTTTGGGGGGGTCAAGAGACCCAGTACTTC,CASTIGVWGGQETQYF
TRBV5-1,TRBJ1-2,TRBD1,NA,TGCGCCAGCAGCTGGACCCCGGGACAGCTTATCTTC,CASSWTPGQLIF
TRBV4-1,TRBJ2-7,NA,NA,TGCGCCAGCAGCCAATTTATAAGAATACAGGGTTCCCCTAAGTCCTACGAGCAGTACTTC,CASSQFIRIQGSPKSYEQYF
TRBV5-1,TRBJ2-1,TRBD1,NA,TGCGCCAGCAGCCTTGACAGGGGGCAACACAATGAGCAGTTCTTC,CASSLDRGQHNEQFF
TRBV29-1,TRBJ2-1,TRBD2,NA,TGCAGCGGGGAAGACAGGACTAGCATTACTTCGGATGAGCAGTTCTTC,CSGEDRTSITSDEQFF
TRBV4-1,TRBJ1-6,NA,NA,TGCGCCAGCAGCCAAGACACAGGGAGCTCCTATAATTCACCCCTCCACTTT,CASSQDTGSSYNSPLHF
TRBV5-1,TRBJ2-7,TRBD2,NA,TGCGCCAGCAGCTACGGACTAGCCGACCCCTACGAGCAGTACTTC,CASSYGLADPYEQYF
TRBV27,TRBJ2-7,NA,NA,TGTGCCAGCAGTAATTTTAGTGTCTCCCGCTTCTACGAGCAGTACTTC,CASSNFSVSRFYEQYF
TRBV7-8,TRBJ1-5,TRBD1,NA,TGTGCCAGCAGCTTAAGTCAGGGGGCGGGGAGTGGCAATCAGCCCCAGCATTTT,CASSLSQGAGSGNQPQHF
TRBV7-9,TRBJ2-3,TRBD2,NA,TGTGCCAGCAGATCAGGGGCTAGCGGGGGTTTAAATACGCAGTATTTT,CASRSGASGGLNTQYF
TRBV5-6,TRBJ2-7,TRBD2,NA,TGTGCCAGCAGCCGAATTAATCGGACTAGCGGACCCTCCTACGAGCAGTACTTC,CASSRINRTSGPSYEQYF
TRBV29-1,TRBJ1-1,NA,few,TGCAGCGTGACAGGAATTCGGAACACTGAAGCTTTCTTT,CSVTGIRNTEAFF
TRBV13,TRBJ2-3,TRBD2,NA,TGTGCCAGCAGCTTAACTAGACGGCGGGGGATGGATACGCAGTATTTT,CASSLTRRRGMDTQYF
TRBV16,TRBJ1-2,TRBD1,NA,TGTGCCAGCAGCCAAAACAGGGGGATTTATGGCTACACCTTC,CASSQNRGIYGYTF
TRBV7-9,TRBJ1-2,TRBD1,NA,TGTGCCAGCAGCCCCTGGACAGGGAATGGCTACACCTTC,CASSPWTGNGYTF
TRBV28,TRBJ2-3,TRBD2,NA,TGTGCCAGCAGAGTGAGCGGGGGCCCGTCAGATACGCAGTATTTT,CASRVSGGPSDTQYF
TRBV7-9,TRBJ1-5,NA,NA,TGTGCCAGCCGCAGGGGAGAACATCAGCCCCAGCATTTT,CASRRGEHQPQHF
TRBV7-2,TRBJ1-2,NA,NA,TGTGCCAGCAGCTTGGCGGGACCTCGATTTATTAACTATGGCTACACCTTC,CASSLAGPRFINYGYTF
TRBV28,TRBJ1-1,NA,NA,TGTGCCAGCAGTTGGTTGGGGGGAAGGACTGAAGCTTTCTTT,CASSWLGGRTEAFF
TRBV11-2,TRBJ2-7,NA,NA,TGTGCCAGCAGCTTAGATCGTCAGGGTAGAGTCTACGAGCAGTACTTC,CASSLDRQGRVYEQYF
TRBV2,TRBJ1-2,NA,NA,TGTGCCAGCAGTGAAACGAAGGGGTTCGGGGGCTACACCTTC,CASSETKGFGGYTF
TRBV14,TRBJ1-1,TRBD1,NA,TGTGCCAGCAGCCAGGGACAGGGGAACATGAACACTGAAGCTTTCTTT,CASSQGQGNMNTEAFF
TRBV6-5,TRBJ2-5,NA,NA,TGTGCCAGCAGTTACTCCATATGGGACTGGACCCAGTACTTC,CASSYSIWDWTQYF
TRBV27,TRBJ1-2,NA,once,TGTGCCAGCAGTGAGTCTTCCCGGGATCCCTACTATGGCTACACCTTC,CASSESSRDPYYGYTF
TRBV18,TRBJ1-2,NA,NA,TGTGCCAGCTCTCCTGGGCCCCTCCGACGGGGCTACACCTTC,CASSPGPLRRGYTF
TRBV10-2,TRBJ1-1,NA,NA,TGCGCCAGCAGACAGGGCACTGAAGCTTTCTTT,CASRQGTEAFF
TRBV5-4,TRBJ1-5,TRBD1,NA,TGTGCCAGCAGCAGGTCGGGGGACAGGGGCCATAGCAATCAGCCCCAGCATTTT,CASSRSGDRGHSNQPQHF
TRBV6-7,TRBJ2-1,NA,NA,TGTGCCAGCAGTTCCCCGAACTTAGCGGCCCCCCCCCTTTACAATGAGCAGTTCTTC,CASSSPNLAAPPLYNEQFF
TRBV30,TRBJ1-2,NA,NA,TGTGCCTGGAGTGTAAGGGGTTCCCTGAACTATGGCTACACCTTC,CAWSVRGSLNYGYTF
TRBV28,TRBJ1-5,NA,NA,TGTGCCAGCAGGGGGTTCCAGCGAGAGGGGCCCCAGCATTTT,CASRGFQREGPQHF